Only a few counts were recorded for the clone carrying this T cell receptor (beta chain). Its antigen is undetermined. This specimen comes from a study of early T cells in non-severe SARS-CoV-2 infection. Background on the study: Chains from this unsorted whole-blood bulk RNA could not be paired. Whole-study findings and limits: The matching step, a VDJdb search, favored anti-spike CD8 responses and missed private and CD4 specificities.

From germline, CDR1 is MNHEY and CDR2 SVGEGT. J gave up 8 bases and V 10 bases, and 11 bases lay outside the gene matches. The CDR3 sequence is 14 residues long. cDNA molecules, individually, were tagged with unique molecular identifiers. TCRdb redid the calling of the 5' RACE reads with MiXCR, one entry per CDR3 protein. Here the sample spans roughly 51,000 distinct CDR3 sequences, under 7% being singletons. This clonotype originated in an adult who was a healthcare worker with PCR-confirmed SARS-CoV-2 infection or an uninfected control (not recorded which). The rearrangement joins TRBV6-2 or TRBV6-3 to TRBJ2-1; 10 nucleotides match TRBD2. Specimen: whole blood, collected at baseline. The CDR3 loop is CATTQRGGVDEQFF. The CDR3 DNA is TGTGCCACCACCCAGCGGGGGGGCGTGGATGAGCAGTTCTTC.